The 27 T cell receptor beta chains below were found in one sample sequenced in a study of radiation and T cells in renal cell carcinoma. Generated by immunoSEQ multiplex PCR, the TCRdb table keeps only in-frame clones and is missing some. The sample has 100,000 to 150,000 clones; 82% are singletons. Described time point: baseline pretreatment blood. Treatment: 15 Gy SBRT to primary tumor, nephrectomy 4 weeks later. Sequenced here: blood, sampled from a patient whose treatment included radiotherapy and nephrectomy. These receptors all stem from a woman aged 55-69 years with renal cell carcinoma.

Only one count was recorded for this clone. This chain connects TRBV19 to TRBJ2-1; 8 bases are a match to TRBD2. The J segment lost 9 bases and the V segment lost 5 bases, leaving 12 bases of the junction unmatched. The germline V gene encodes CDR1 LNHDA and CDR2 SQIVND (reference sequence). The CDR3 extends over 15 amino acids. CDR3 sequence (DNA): TGTGCCAGTAGTGAAGTAGCGGGGTCCCCCAGTGAGCAGTTCTTC. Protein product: CASSEVAGSPSEQFF.

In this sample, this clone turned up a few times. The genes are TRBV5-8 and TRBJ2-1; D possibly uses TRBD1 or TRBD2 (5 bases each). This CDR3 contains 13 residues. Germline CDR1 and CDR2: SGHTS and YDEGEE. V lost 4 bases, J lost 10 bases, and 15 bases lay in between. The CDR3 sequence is CASSPGTLWEQFF. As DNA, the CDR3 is TGTGCCAGCAGCCCCGGGACCCTCTGGGAGCAGTTCTTC.

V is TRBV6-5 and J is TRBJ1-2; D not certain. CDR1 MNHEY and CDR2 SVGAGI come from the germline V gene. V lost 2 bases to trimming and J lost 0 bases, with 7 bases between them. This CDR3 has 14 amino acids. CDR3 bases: TGTGCCAGCAGTTACGGGTCTGCTAACTATGGCTACACCTTC. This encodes CASSYGSANYGYTF.

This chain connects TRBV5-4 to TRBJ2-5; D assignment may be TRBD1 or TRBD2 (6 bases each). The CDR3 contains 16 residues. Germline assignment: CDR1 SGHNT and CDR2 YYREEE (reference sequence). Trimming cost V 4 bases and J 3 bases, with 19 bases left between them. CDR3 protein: CASSPPGLGGKETQYF. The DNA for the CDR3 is TGTGCCAGCAGCCCTCCCGGGTTAGGGGGGAAAGAGACCCAGTACTTC.

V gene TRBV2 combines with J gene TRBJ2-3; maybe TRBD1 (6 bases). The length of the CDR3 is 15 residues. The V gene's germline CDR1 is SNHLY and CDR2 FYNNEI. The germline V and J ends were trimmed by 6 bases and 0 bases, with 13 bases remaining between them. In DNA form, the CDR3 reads TGTGCCAGCAGCGTCCGGGACACGAGCACAGATACGCAGTATTTT. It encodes CASSVRDTSTDTQYF.

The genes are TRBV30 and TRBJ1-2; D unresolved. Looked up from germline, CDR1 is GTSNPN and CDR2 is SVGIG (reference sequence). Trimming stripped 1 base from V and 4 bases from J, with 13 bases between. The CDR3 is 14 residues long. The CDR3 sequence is CAWSGASRFYGYTF. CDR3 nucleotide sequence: TGTGCCTGGAGTGGGGCGAGCAGGTTCTATGGCTACACCTTC. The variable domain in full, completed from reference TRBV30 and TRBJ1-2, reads SQTIHQWPATLVQPVGSPLSLECTVEGTSNPNLYWYRQAAGRGLQLLFYSVGIGQISSEVPQNLSASRPQDRQFILSSKKLLLSDSGFYLCAWSGASRFYGYTFGSGTRLTVV.

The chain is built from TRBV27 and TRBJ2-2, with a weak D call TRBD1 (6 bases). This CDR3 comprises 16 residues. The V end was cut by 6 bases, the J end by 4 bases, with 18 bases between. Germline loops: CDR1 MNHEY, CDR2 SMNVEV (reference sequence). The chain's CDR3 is CASRIWARGGTGELFF. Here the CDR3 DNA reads TGTGCCAGCAGAATATGGGCCAGGGGCGGCACCGGGGAGCTGTTTTTT.

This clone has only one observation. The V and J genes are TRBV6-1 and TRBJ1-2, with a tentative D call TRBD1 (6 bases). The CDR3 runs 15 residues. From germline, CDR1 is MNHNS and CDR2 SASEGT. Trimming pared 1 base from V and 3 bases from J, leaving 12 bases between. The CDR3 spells CASSEVGGEDYGYTF. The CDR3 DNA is TGTGCCAGCAGTGAAGTGGGGGGCGAAGACTATGGCTACACCTTC.

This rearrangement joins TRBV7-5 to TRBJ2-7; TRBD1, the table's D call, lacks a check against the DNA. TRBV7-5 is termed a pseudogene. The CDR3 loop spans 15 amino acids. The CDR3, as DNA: TGTGCCAGAAGCATCATCTGGGGGCGCACCTACGAGCAGTACTTC. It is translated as CARSIIWGRTYEQYF.

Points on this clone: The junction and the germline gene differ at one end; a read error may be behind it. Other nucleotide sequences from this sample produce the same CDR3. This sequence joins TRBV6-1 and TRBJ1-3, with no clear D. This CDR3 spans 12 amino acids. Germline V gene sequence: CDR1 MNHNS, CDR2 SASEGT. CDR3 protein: CASSESGNTIYF. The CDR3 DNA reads TGTGCTAGCAGTGAATCTGGAAACACCATATATTTT.

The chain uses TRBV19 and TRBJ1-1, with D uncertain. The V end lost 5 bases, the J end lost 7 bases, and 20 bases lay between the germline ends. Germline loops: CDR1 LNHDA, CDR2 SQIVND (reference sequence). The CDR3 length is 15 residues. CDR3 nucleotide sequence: TGTGCCAGTAGTGCCGGACGGCAGACTAATGATGAAGCTTTCTTT. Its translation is CASSAGRQTNDEAFF.

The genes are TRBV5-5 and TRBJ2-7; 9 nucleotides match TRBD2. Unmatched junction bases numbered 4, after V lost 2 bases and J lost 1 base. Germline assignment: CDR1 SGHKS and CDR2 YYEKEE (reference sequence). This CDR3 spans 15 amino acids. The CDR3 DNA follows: TGTGCCAGCAGCTTTAGCGGGGGCCGTTCCTACGAGCAGTACTTC. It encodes CASSFSGGRSYEQYF.

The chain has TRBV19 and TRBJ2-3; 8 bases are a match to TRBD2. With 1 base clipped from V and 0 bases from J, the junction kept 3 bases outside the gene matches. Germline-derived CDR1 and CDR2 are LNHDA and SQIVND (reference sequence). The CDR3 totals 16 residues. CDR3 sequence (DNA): TGTGCCAGTAGTATAGGACTAGCGCTCAGCACAGATACGCAGTATTTT. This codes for CASSIGLALSTDTQYF.

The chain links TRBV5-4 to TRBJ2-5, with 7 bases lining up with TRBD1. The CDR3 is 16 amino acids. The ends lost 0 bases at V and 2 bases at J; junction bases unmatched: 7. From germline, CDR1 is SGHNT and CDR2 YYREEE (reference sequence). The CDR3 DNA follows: TGTGCCAGCAGCTTGGCAGGGACAGAGCTACAAGAGACCCAGTACTTC. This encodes CASSLAGTELQETQYF.

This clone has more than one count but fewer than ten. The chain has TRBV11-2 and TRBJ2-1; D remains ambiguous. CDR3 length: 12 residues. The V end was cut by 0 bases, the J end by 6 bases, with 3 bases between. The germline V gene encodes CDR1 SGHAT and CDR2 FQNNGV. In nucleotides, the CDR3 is TGTGCCAGCAGCTTAGACGGCAATGAGCAGTTCTTC. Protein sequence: CASSLDGNEQFF. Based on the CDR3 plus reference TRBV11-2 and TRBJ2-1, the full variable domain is EAGVAQSPRYKIIEKRQSVAFWCNPISGHATLYWYQQILGQGPKLLIQFQNNGVVDDSQLPKDRFSAERLKGVDSTLKIQPAKLEDSAVYLCASSLDGNEQFFGPGTRLTVL.

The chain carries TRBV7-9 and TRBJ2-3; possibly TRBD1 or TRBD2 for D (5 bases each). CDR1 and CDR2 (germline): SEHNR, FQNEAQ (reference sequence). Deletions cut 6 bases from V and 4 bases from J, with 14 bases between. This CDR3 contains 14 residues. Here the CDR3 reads CASSGGTAADTQYF. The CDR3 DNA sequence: TGTGCCAGCAGTGGTGGGACGGCGGCAGATACGCAGTATTTT.

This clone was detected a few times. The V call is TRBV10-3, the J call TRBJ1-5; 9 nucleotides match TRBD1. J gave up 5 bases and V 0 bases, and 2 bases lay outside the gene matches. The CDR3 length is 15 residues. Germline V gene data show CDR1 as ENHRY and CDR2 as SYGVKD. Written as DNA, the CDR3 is TGTGCCATCAGTGAGTCTCGGACAGGGGATCAGCCCCAGCATTTT. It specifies CAISESRTGDQPQHF.

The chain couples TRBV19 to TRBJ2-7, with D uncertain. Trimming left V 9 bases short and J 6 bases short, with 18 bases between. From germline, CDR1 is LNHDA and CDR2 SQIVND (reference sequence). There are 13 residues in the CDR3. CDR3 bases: TGTGCCAGCGCCCGAGAACGGAATGGCGAGCAGTACTTC. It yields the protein CASARERNGEQYF.

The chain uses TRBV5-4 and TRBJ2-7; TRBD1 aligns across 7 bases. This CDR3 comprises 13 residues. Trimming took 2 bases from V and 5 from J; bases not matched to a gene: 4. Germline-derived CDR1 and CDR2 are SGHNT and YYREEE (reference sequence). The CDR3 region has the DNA TGTGCCAGCAGCTTCCGGACAGGAGACGAGCAGTACTTC. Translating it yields CASSFRTGDEQYF. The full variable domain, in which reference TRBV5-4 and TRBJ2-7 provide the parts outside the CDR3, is ETGVTQSPTHLIKTRGQQVTLRCSSQSGHNTVSWYQQALGQGPQFIFQYYREEENGRGNFPPRFSGLQFPNYSSELNVNALELDDSALYLCASSFRTGDEQYFGPGTRLTVT.

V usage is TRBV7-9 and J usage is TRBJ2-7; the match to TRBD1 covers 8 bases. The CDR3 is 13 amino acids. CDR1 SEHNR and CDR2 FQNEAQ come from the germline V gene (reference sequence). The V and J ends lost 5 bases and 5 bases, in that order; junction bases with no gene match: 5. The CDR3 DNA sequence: TGTGCCAGCAGCCGCGGACAGGGCCACGAGCAGTACTTC. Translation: CASSRGQGHEQYF.

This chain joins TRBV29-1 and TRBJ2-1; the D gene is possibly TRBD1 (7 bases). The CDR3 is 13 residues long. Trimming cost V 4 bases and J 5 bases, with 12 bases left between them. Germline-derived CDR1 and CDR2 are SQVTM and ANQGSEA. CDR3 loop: CSVGGTEHNEQFF. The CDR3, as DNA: TGCAGCGTTGGCGGGACAGAACACAATGAGCAGTTCTTC.

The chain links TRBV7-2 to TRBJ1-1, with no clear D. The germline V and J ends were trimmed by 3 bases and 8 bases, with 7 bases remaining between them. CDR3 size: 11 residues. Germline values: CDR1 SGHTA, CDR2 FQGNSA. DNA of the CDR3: TGTGCCAGCAGCTTTGGGTTGGAAGCTTTCTTT. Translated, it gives CASSFGLEAFF.

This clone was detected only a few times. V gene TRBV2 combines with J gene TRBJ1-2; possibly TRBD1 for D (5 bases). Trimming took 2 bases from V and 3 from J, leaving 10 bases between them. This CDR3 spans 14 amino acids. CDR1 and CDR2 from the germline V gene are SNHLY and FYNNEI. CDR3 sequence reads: CASSEWGIDYGYTF. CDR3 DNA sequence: TGTGCCAGCAGTGAATGGGGGATCGACTATGGCTACACCTTC. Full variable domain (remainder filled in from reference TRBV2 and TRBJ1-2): EPEVTQTPSHQVTQMGQEVILRCVPISNHLYFYWYRQILGQKVEFLVSFYNNEISEKSEIFDDQFSVERPDGSNFTLKIRSTKLEDSAMYFCASSEWGIDYGYTFGSGTRLTVV.

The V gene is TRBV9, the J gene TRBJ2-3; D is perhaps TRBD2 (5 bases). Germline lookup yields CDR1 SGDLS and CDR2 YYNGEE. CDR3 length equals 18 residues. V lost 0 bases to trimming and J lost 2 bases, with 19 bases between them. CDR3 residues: CASSVVSGAQPYTDTQYF. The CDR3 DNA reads TGTGCCAGCAGCGTAGTGAGCGGCGCCCAACCCTACACAGATACGCAGTATTTT.

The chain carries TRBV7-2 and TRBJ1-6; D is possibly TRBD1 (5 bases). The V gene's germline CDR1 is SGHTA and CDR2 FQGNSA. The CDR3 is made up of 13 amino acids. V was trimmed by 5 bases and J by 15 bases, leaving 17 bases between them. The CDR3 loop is CASSPARGRDLHF. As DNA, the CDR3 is TGTGCCAGCAGCCCCGCCCGGGGGAGAGACCTCCACTTT.

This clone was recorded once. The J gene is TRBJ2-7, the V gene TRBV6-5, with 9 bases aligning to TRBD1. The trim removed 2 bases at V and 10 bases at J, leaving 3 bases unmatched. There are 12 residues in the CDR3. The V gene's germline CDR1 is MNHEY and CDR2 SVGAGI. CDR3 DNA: TGTGCCAGCAGTTACGGGGGACAGGGTCAGTACTTC. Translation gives CASSYGGQGQYF.

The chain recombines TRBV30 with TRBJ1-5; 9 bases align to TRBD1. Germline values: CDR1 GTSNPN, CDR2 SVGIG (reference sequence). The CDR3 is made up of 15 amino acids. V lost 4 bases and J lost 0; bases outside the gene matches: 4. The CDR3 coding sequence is TGTGCCTGGACCCGGACAGGGGATAGCAATCAGCCCCAGCATTTT. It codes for CAWTRTGDSNQPQHF. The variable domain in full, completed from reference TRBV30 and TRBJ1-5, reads SQTIHQWPATLVQPVGSPLSLECTVEGTSNPNLYWYRQAAGRGLQLLFYSVGIGQISSEVPQNLSASRPQDRQFILSSKKLLLSDSGFYLCAWTRTGDSNQPQHFGDGTRLSIL.